Shown below are 15 T cell receptor beta chains from a single sample sequenced in a study of cytomegalovirus exposure and HLA in healthy donors (dated by TCRdb to between 2016 and 2019). The method behind the library was the immunoSEQ multiplex PCR assay. The multiplex PCR relied on a mix of 60 forward primers for TCR Vbeta segments and 13 reverse primers for TCR Jbeta segments. Drawn from immuneACCESS, this table holds only the in-frame rearrangements with V and J called that TCRdb kept. Clones are partly lost; checked studies trace under half to an unresolved V gene and leave the rest unexplained. The sample records approximately 190,000 clones, roughly 80% of which are singletons. The ten largest clones represent around 2.2% of the sample. Sequencing was done on a sample of PBMCs. The receptor set was obtained from a woman between 25 and 40 years old in good health and CMV-seropositive.

The chain uses TRBV28 and TRBJ2-4; maybe TRBD2 (6 bases). CDR3 length equals 15 residues. Germline CDR1 and CDR2: MDHEN and SYDVKM. With 6 bases removed from V and 7 bases from J, the gap between germline ends came to 19 bases. The CDR3 nucleotides read TGTGCCAGCAGCTTGGTATCGGGGGACGTTAACATTCAGTACTTC. Translated, it gives CASSLVSGDVNIQYF.

This chain links TRBV5-1 with TRBJ2-1, with TRBD1 identical over 12 bases. Trimming took 0 bases from V and 10 from J; bases not matched to a gene: 5. Germline V gene data show CDR1 as SGHRS and CDR2 as YFSETQ. CDR3 length: 15 amino acids. The CDR3 DNA reads TGCGCCAGCAGCTTGGCGGGACAGGGGGCACTGGAGCAGTTCTTC. Protein product: CASSLAGQGALEQFF.

V usage is TRBV4-3 and J usage is TRBJ2-5, with 8 bases matching TRBD2. Looked up from germline, CDR1 is LGHNA and CDR2 is YSLEER. CDR3 length: 16 amino acids. J was trimmed by 5 bases and V by 1 base; bases with no gene match: 9. In DNA, the CDR3 is TGCGCCAGCAGCCAAGGTGCCAGCGGGAGTTTGGAGACCCAGTACTTC. It codes for CASSQGASGSLETQYF.

This chain links TRBV7-8 with TRBJ1-4, with 8 bases that match TRBD1. The germline gives CDR1 SGHVS, CDR2 FQNEAQ. The CDR3 extends over 20 amino acids. V dropped 2 bases and J dropped 2; count of bases not matched to a gene: 16. The CDR3 coding sequence is TGTGCCAGCAGCTTATGGGGCCGGACAGGGTTAGTCGGGACTAATGAAAAACTGTTTTTT. Encoded protein: CASSLWGRTGLVGTNEKLFF.

CDR3 loop: CASSDRGRANTIYF. CDR3 nucleotide sequence: TGTGCCAGTTCTGACAGGGGACGTGCTAACACCATATATTTT. The chain carries TRBV19 and TRBJ1-3; TRBD1 matches at 8 bases. The CDR3 runs 14 residues. J lost 7 bases, V lost 8 bases, and 10 bases had no gene match. Per the germline V gene, CDR1 is LNHDA and CDR2 is SQIVND (reference sequence).

This clone has just a few counts. The chain combines TRBV9 with TRBJ2-1, with TRBD1 identical over 7 bases. Per germline, CDR1 SGDLS and CDR2 YYNGEE. This CDR3 spans 15 amino acids. Trimming removed 4 bases from V and 3 bases from J; junction bases left unmatched: 7. The CDR3 sequence: CASSTRTGGYNEQFF. CDR3 sequence (DNA): TGTGCCAGCAGCACCAGGACAGGAGGCTACAATGAGCAGTTCTTC. Full variable domain (rest looked up from reference TRBV9 and TRBJ2-1): DSGVTQTPKHLITATGQRVTLRCSPRSGDLSVYWYQQSLDQGLQFLIQYYNGEERAKGNILERFSAQQFPDLHSELNLSSLELGDSALYFCASSTRTGGYNEQFFGPGTRLTVL.

The chain couples TRBV11-2 to TRBJ2-5; 8 bases align to TRBD1. The J call is uncertain, as TRBJ2-7 better fits the DNA end. This CDR3 spans 16 amino acids. Germline lookup yields CDR1 SGHAT and CDR2 FQNNGV. The CDR3 nucleotides are TGTGCCAGCAGCGCCATTAGGACAGGGAATTCCTACGAGCAGTACTTC. It translates to CASSAIRTGNSYEQYF.

The chain employs TRBV7-2 and TRBJ2-3, with D perhaps TRBD1 (6 bases). Per germline, CDR1 SGHTA and CDR2 FQGNSA. V lost 7 bases and J 5 bases, leaving 13 bases between the germline ends. The CDR3 consists of 13 residues. The CDR3 DNA reads TGTGCCAGCACCCCGGACAGTAGAGATACGCAGTATTTT. The encoded protein is CASTPDSRDTQYF. The full variable domain, in which reference TRBV7-2 and TRBJ2-3 provide the parts outside the CDR3, is GAGVSQSPSNKVTEKGKDVELRCDPISGHTALYWYRQSLGQGLEFLIYFQGNSAPDKSGLPSDRFSAERTGGSVSTLTIQRTQQEDSAVYLCASTPDSRDTQYFGPGTRLTVL.

The chain recombines TRBV9 with TRBJ2-2, with D perhaps matching TRBD2 (5 bases). Germline lookup yields CDR1 SGDLS and CDR2 YYNGEE. This CDR3 is 16 amino acids long. The V end lost 0 bases, the J end lost 7 bases, and 16 bases lay between the germline ends. For the CDR3, the DNA is TGTGCCAGCAGCGTAGGCAGCGGAGGCGTTTTCGGGGAGCTGTTTTTT. Amino acids: CASSVGSGGVFGELFF.

V is TRBV4-2 and J is TRBJ1-3, with 7 bases identical to TRBD1. The CDR3 extends over 17 amino acids. V lost 0 bases to trimming and J lost 7 bases; unmatched junction nucleotides: 12. Per germline, CDR1 LGHNA and CDR2 YNFKEQ. The CDR3 loop reads CASSQDPSTGQLNTIYF. The CDR3 region has the DNA TGTGCCAGCAGCCAAGATCCCTCTACGGGACAGCTGAACACCATATATTTT.

With respect to this clone: Other DNA sequences in this sample translate to the same CDR3. The chain couples TRBV5-6 to TRBJ2-7; D may be TRBD2 (6 bases). The CDR3 has 13 residues. V was pared by 3 bases and J by 2 bases, with 9 bases between. CDR1 is SGHDT and CDR2 is YYEEEE in the germline V gene. CDR3 in amino acids: CASSSGGTYEQYF. CDR3 DNA sequence: TGTGCCAGCAGCTCCGGGGGTACCTACGAGCAGTACTTC.

V gene TRBV7-8 combines with J gene TRBJ1-1; D remains ambiguous. CDR3 length: 13 amino acids. CDR1 and CDR2 from the germline V gene are SGHVS and FQNEAQ. The V end lost 1 base, the J end lost 4 bases, and 7 bases lay between the germline ends. CDR3 DNA: TGTGCCAGCAGCTTAGTAGGGAGCACTGAAGCTTTCTTT. Its protein product is CASSLVGSTEAFF.

The chain links TRBV4-2 to TRBJ1-2; 9 bases line up with TRBD1. This CDR3 comprises 15 residues. The V and J ends lost 6 bases and 3 bases, in that order; junction bases with no gene match: 8. Germline loops: CDR1 LGHNA, CDR2 YNFKEQ. The CDR3 region has the DNA TGTGCCAGCAGTCCGCCACAGGGGGCTCACTATGGCTACACCTTC. This translates into CASSPPQGAHYGYTF.

V gene TRBV29-1 combines with J gene TRBJ1-1; TRBD1 aligns across 7 bases. Germline CDR1 is SQVTM and CDR2 is ANQGSEA. Losses at the gene ends were 7 bases for V and 0 bases for J; bases not matched to a gene: 5. This CDR3 is built from 13 residues. CDR3 DNA sequence: TGCAGCGCGGGACAGACGATGAACACTGAAGCTTTCTTT. Translation: CSAGQTMNTEAFF.

The V gene is TRBV11-3, the J gene TRBJ2-2; 7 bases line up with TRBD2. Trimming cost V 4 bases and J 6 bases; bases outside gene matches: 11. From germline, CDR1 is SGHNT and CDR2 YENEEA. The CDR3 sequence is 16 residues long. CDR3 DNA sequence: TGTGCCAGCAGCTCGACCAGCGGGGCGGAGTCCGGGGAGCTGTTTTTT. Its protein is CASSSTSGAESGELFF. The whole variable domain, filled in from reference TRBV11-3 and TRBJ2-2, reads EAGVVQSPRYKIIEKKQPVAFWCNPISGHNTLYWYLQNLGQGPELLIRYENEEAVDDSQLPKDRFSAERLKGVDSTLKIQPAELGDSAVYLCASSSTSGAESGELFFGEGSRLTVL.